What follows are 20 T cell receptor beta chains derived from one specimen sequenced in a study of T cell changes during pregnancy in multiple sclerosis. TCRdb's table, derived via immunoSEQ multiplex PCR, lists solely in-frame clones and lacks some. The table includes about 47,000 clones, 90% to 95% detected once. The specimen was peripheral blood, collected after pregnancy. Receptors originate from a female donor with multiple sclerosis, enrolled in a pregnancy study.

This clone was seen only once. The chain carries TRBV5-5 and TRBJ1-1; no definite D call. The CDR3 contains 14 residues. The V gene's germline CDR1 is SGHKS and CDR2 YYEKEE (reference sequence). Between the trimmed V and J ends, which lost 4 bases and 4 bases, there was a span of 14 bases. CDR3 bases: TGTGCCAGCAGCCACGGACTCAGGAGCACTGAAGCTTTCTTT. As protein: CASSHGLRSTEAFF.

The CDR3, as DNA: TGTGCCACCAGCCCTCTCGGGGGGACAGGGGGGACGAGGCAGTACTTC. It is translated as CATSPLGGTGGTRQYF. The V call is TRBV15, the J call TRBJ2-7, with 11 nucleotides matching TRBD1. There are 16 residues in the CDR3. V was pared by 5 bases and J by 9 bases, with 15 bases of the junction left unmatched. Germline CDR1 LNHNV, CDR2 YYDKDF (reference sequence).

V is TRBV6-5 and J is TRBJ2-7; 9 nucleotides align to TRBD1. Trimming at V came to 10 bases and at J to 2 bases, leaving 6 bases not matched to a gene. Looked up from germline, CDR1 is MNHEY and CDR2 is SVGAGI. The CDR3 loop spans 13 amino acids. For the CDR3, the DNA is TGTGCCACGAGACAGGGGGGCCCCTACGAGCAGTACTTC. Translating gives CATRQGGPYEQYF.

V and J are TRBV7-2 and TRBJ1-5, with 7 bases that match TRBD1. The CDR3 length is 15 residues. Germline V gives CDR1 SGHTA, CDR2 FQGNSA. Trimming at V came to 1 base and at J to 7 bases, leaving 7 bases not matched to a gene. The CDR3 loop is CASSLVGGGAQPQHF. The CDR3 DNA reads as TGTGCCAGCAGCTTAGTAGGAGGGGGCGCGCAGCCCCAGCATTTT.

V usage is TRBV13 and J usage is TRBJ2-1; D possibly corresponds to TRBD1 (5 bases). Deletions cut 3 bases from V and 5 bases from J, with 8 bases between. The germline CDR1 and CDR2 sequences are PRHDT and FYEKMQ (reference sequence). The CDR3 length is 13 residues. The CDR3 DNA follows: TGTGCCAGCAGCTTTACAGGCGACAATGAGCAGTTCTTC. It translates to CASSFTGDNEQFF.

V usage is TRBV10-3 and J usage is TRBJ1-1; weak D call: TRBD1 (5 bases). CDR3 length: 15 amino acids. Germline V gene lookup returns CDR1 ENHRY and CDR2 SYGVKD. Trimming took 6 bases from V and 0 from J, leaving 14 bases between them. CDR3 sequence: CAISKDITLNTEAFF. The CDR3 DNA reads TGTGCCATCAGCAAGGACATCACTCTGAACACTGAAGCTTTCTTT.

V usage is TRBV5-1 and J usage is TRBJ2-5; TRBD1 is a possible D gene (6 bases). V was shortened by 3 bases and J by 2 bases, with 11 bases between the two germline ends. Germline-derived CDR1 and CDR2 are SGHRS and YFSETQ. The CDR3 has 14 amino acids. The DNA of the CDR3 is TGCGCCAGCAGCTCGGCCCAGGGGCAAGAGACCCAGTACTTC. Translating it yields CASSSAQGQETQYF.

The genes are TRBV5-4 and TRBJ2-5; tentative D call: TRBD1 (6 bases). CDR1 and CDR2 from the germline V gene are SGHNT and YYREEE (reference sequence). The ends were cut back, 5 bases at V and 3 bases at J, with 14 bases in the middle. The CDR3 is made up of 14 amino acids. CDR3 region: CASSGGPGKETQYF. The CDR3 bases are TGTGCCAGCAGTGGGGGCCCAGGGAAAGAGACCCAGTACTTC.

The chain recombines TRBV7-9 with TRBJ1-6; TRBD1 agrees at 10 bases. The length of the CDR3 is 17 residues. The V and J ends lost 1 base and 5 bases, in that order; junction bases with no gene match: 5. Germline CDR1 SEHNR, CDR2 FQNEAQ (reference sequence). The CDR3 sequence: CASSLVVGTGDNSPLHF. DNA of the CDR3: TGTGCCAGCAGCTTAGTTGTCGGGACAGGGGATAATTCACCCCTCCACTTT.

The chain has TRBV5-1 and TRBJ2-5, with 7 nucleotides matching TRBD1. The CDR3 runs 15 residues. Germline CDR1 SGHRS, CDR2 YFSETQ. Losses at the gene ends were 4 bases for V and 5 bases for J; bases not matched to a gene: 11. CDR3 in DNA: TGCGCCAGCAGCCCGACAGGGTTCTCTTGGGAGACCCAGTACTTC. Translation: CASSPTGFSWETQYF. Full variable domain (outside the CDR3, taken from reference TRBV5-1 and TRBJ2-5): KAGVTQTPRYLIKTRGQQVTLSCSPISGHRSVSWYQQTPGQGLQFLFEYFSETQRNKGNFPGRFSGRQFSNSRSEMNVSTLELGDSALYLCASSPTGFSWETQYFGPGTRLLVL.

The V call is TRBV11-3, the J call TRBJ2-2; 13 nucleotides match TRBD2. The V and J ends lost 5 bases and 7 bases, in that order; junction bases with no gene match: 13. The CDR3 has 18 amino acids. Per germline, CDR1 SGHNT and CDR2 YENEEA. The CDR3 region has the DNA TGTGCCAGCAGCCCGCATTCGCGACTAGCGGGGGGAGGCGGGGAGCTGTTTTTT. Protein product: CASSPHSRLAGGGGELFF.

The CDR3 DNA reads as TGTGCCATCAGGGATCGGGACAGGGGAACTGAAGCTTTCTTT. This encodes CAIRDRDRGTEAFF. V gene TRBV10-3 combines with J gene TRBJ1-1, with TRBD1 identical over 10 bases. Germline loops: CDR1 ENHRY, CDR2 SYGVKD. The CDR3 is 14 residues long. Germline trimming cut 6 bases from V and 5 bases from J; bases unmatched to any gene: 6.

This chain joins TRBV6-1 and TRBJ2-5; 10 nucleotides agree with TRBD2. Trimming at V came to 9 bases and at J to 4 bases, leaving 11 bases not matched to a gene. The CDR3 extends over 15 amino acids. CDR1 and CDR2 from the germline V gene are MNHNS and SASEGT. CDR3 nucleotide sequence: TGTGCCAGTTATCCGTCTAGCGGGGGTAGAGAGACCCAGTACTTC. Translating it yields CASYPSSGGRETQYF.

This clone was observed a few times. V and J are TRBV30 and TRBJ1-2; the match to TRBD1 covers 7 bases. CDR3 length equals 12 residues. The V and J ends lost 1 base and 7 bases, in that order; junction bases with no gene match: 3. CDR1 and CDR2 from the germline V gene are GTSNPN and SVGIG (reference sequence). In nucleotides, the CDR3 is TGTGCCTGGAGTGGACAGGGAGCTGGCTACACCTTC. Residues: CAWSGQGAGYTF.

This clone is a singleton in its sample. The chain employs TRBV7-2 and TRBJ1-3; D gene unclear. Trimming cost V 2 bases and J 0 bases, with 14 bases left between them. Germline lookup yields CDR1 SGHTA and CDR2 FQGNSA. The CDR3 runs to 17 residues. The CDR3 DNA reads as TGTGCCAGCAGCTTACTAGTTGGCCGGGTCTCTGGAAACACCATATATTTT. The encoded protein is CASSLLVGRVSGNTIYF.

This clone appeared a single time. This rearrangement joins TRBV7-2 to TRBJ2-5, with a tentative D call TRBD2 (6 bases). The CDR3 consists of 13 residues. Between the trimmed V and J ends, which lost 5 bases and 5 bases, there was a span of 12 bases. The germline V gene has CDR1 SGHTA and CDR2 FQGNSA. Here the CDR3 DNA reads TGTGCCAGCAGCCCCGGGGGAATCGAGACCCAGTACTTC. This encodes CASSPGGIETQYF.

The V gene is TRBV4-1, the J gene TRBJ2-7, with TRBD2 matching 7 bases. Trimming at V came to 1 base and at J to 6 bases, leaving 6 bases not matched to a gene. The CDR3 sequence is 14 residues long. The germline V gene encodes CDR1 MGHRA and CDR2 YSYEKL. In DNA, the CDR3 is TGCGCCAGCAGCCAAGGGACTAGAATCGGCGAGCAGTACTTC. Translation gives CASSQGTRIGEQYF.

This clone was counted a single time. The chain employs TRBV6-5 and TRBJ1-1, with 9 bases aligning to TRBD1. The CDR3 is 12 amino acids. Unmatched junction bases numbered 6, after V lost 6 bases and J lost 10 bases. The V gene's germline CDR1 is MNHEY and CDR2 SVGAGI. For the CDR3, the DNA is TGTGCCAGCAGGAACAGGGGGCGCGGAGCTTTCTTT. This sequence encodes CASRNRGRGAFF.

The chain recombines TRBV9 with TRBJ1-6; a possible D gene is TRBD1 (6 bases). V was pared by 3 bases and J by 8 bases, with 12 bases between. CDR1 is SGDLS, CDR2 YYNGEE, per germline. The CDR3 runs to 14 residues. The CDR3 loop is CASSGGQSHSPLHF. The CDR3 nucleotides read TGTGCCAGCAGCGGAGGACAGAGCCATTCACCCCTCCACTTT.

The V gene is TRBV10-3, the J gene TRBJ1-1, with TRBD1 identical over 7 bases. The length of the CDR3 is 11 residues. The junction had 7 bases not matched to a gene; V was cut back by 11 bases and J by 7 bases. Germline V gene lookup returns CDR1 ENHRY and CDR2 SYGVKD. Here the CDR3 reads CAAGTELEAFF. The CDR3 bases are TGTGCCGCAGGGACAGAACTTGAAGCTTTCTTT.